This TCR beta chain came from a study of identical twins. Study outcomes and limitations: Reduced insertions were recorded for abundant cord blood beta clonotypes, with no such pattern in memory repertoires. Conclusions were based on cross-sectional statistical analysis, without following the same donors.

Each cDNA held unique molecular identifiers, and template switching gave it a universal primer site. TCRdb re-derived calls from the 5' RACE reads in MiXCR, one entry per CDR3 protein. Of 310,000 or so distinct CDR3 sequences listed, nearly 9.5% are singletons. Turning to this clonotype: Its antigen is currently unknown.

CDR1 SGDLS and CDR2 YYNGEE come from the germline V gene. V lost 0 bases to trimming and J lost 0 bases, with 9 bases between them. The CDR3 runs to 15 residues. The same sample was also used in a study of yellow fever vaccine responses in identical twins. That study reports: Reportedly, the response of twins' T cells to the vaccine seemed partly convergent, partly personalized.

V is TRBV9 and J is TRBJ1-2; D gene uncertain. This receptor was identified in a woman between 18 and 29 years old in good health. Input material: CD8+ T cells sorted from blood. The DNA for the CDR3 is TGTGCCAGCAGCGTAGGTAACAGCCCTAACTATGGCTACACCTTC. Translation gives CASSVGNSPNYGYTF.